This T cell receptor (beta chain) was documented in a study of STAT3 mutations in large granular lymphocyte leukemia. Study findings and constraints: After therapy, 6 of 18 patients switched clonotypes, all new clones STAT3 wild type. Every T-LGLL patient had at least one immunodominant TCRbeta clonotype.

This CDR3 is built from 12 residues. Trimming removed 6 bases at V and 2 bases at J, with 7 bases between. The germline V gene has CDR1 LNHDA and CDR2 SQIVND (reference sequence). A note on this clone: Antigen: not known.

Each sample's TCRbeta library yielded on average around 41,000 productive templates. Sequencing was performed with immunoSEQ multiplex PCR; in TCRdb, only in-frame clones are kept and a portion is missing. The sample lists about 16,000 clones, just under 85% occurring once. Sequencing input: peripheral blood mononuclear cells. This TCR was recovered from a man aged 45-60 years with T-cell large granular lymphocyte leukemia. Some clones in this sample may be carry-over from other donors' samples. This chain connects TRBV19 to TRBJ1-2; perhaps TRBD1 as D (5 bases). CDR3 residues: CASRQVNYGYTF. In nucleotides, the CDR3 is TGTGCCAGTAGACAGGTCAACTATGGCTACACCTTC.